The 21 T cell receptor beta chains listed next were all sequenced from one sample in a study of blood T cell repertoires in COVID-19. Libraries were prepared by immunoSEQ multiplex PCR; TCRdb keeps only in-frame clonotypes and omits some of them. The repertoire has 70,000 to 95,000 clones, around four fifths of them found once; the top ten carry roughly 18%. The specimen sequenced was peripheral blood. Source of these receptors: an older man with active or convalescent COVID-19.

The chain has TRBV7-8 and TRBJ2-1; D gene uncertain. Trimming stripped 0 bases from V and 7 bases from J, with 10 bases between. The CDR3 length is 14 residues. CDR1 and CDR2 from the germline V gene are SGHVS and FQNEAQ. The CDR3 sequence: CASSLAGRVNEQFF. In DNA, the CDR3 is TGTGCCAGCAGCTTAGCGGGTCGGGTGAATGAGCAGTTCTTC.

This sequence joins TRBV10-1 and TRBJ2-2; D is ambiguous. The CDR3 length is 15 residues. The V end was cut by 2 bases, the J end by 5 bases, with 12 bases between. Germline V gives CDR1 WNHNN, CDR2 SYGVQD (reference sequence). CDR3 protein: CASSEDSSVTGELFF. The CDR3 nucleotides are TGCGCCAGCAGTGAGGACTCCTCGGTGACCGGGGAGCTGTTTTTT.

The chain carries TRBV12-3 or TRBV12-4 and TRBJ1-5; TRBD1 aligns across 8 bases. The ends lost 6 bases at V and 6 bases at J; junction bases unmatched: 4. There are 13 residues in the CDR3. CDR3 DNA: TGTGCCAGCAGGAGGACAGGGAGTCAGCCCCAGCATTTT. This gives the protein CASRRTGSQPQHF.

This rearrangement joins TRBV27 to TRBJ1-2; 10 bases are a match to TRBD1. The germline V gene has CDR1 MNHEY and CDR2 SMNVEV (reference sequence). This CDR3 is 14 amino acids long. V gave up 6 bases and J gave up 7 bases; unmatched junction bases: 8. The CDR3 DNA reads as TGTGCCAGCAGGAAAACCGGGACAGGGGTTGGCTACACCTTC. This gives the protein CASRKTGTGVGYTF.

The chain is built from TRBV19 and TRBJ1-5; possibly TRBD1 for D (5 bases). The V and J ends lost 1 base and 1 base respectively, with 11 bases between them. This CDR3 contains 16 residues. CDR1 LNHDA and CDR2 SQIVND come from the germline V gene (reference sequence). The CDR3 region has the DNA TGTGCCAGTAGTATAGTCCCAGGGCGAAGCAATCAGCCCCAGCATTTT. This translates into CASSIVPGRSNQPQHF.

This chain uses TRBV6-5 with TRBJ1-3; D remains unclear. This CDR3 region has 13 residues. Trimming removed 6 bases from V and 0 bases from J, with 6 bases in between. The V gene's germline CDR1 is MNHEY and CDR2 SVGAGI. CDR3 sequence (DNA): TGTGCCAGCAGCCTTTCCTCTGGAAACACCATATATTTT. Its protein product is CASSLSSGNTIYF.

This chain uses TRBV6-6 with TRBJ1-1, with D tentatively TRBD1 (5 bases). With 0 bases removed from V and 3 bases from J, the gap between germline ends came to 8 bases. CDR1 and CDR2 (germline): MNHNY, SVGAGI (reference sequence). This CDR3 is built from 14 residues. The CDR3 DNA reads as TGTGCCAGCAGTTACTCTCGGGGGGACACTGAAGCTTTCTTT. Its protein product is CASSYSRGDTEAFF.

V gene TRBV3-1 (or the pseudogene TRBV3-2) combines with J gene TRBJ1-2; TRBD1 agrees at 9 bases. This CDR3 comprises 14 residues. V shed 4 bases, J shed 7 bases, and the junction held 7 bases outside the gene matches. Germline-derived CDR1 and CDR2 are LGHDT and YNNKEL (reference sequence). DNA for the CDR3: TGTGCCAGCAGCCCTTTGGGACAGGGAGGTGGCTACACCTTC. Its translation is CASSPLGQGGGYTF.

V and J are TRBV5-1 and TRBJ2-5; 8 bases are shared with TRBD2. J was trimmed by 3 bases and V by 2 bases; bases with no gene match: 6. Germline V gives CDR1 SGHRS, CDR2 YFSETQ. The CDR3 totals 15 residues. CDR3 residues: CASSFLAGRKETQYF. The DNA of the CDR3 is TGCGCCAGCAGCTTCTTAGCGGGGCGGAAAGAGACCCAGTACTTC. Complete variable domain (other parts from reference TRBV5-1 and TRBJ2-5): KAGVTQTPRYLIKTRGQQVTLSCSPISGHRSVSWYQQTPGQGLQFLFEYFSETQRNKGNFPGRFSGRQFSNSRSEMNVSTLELGDSALYLCASSFLAGRKETQYFGPGTRLLVL.

The chain uses TRBV6-1 and TRBJ1-2, with 8 bases that match TRBD1. Germline V lookup: CDR1 MNHNS, CDR2 SASEGT. The CDR3 spans 15 residues. After removal of 2 bases from V and 2 bases from J, the junction contained 4 bases not matched to a gene. The CDR3, as DNA: TGTGCCAGCAGTGAACTCAGGGGGCAAAACTATGGCTACACCTTC. Translating it yields CASSELRGQNYGYTF.

The CDR3 protein is CASSYGGGSNQPQHF. The CDR3, as DNA: TGTGCCAGCAGTTATGGGGGCGGTAGCAATCAGCCCCAGCATTTT. The chain couples TRBV28 to TRBJ1-5; the D gene is possibly TRBD1 (6 bases). The CDR3 length is 15 residues. Germline V gene lookup returns CDR1 MDHEN and CDR2 SYDVKM. V lost 4 bases and J lost 0, with 10 bases in between. The full variable domain, with the rest looked up from reference TRBV28 and TRBJ1-5, is DVKVTQSSRYLVKRTGEKVFLECVQDMDHENMFWYRQDPGLGLRLIYFSYDVKMKEKGDIPEGYSVSREKKERFSLILESASTNQTSMYLCASSYGGGSNQPQHFGDGTRLSIL.

The V call is TRBV19, the J call TRBJ1-4; no reliable D call. Germline assignment: CDR1 LNHDA and CDR2 SQIVND (reference sequence). This CDR3 region has 14 residues. The V end was cut by 4 bases, the J end by 7 bases, with 13 bases between. The CDR3 bases are TGTGCCAGTAGTACCCTTGGCGGGGTTGAAAAACTGTTTTTT. This gives the protein CASSTLGGVEKLFF.

This clone has more than one count but fewer than ten. The V gene is TRBV11-2, the J gene TRBJ1-1, with TRBD1 identical over 8 bases. V shed 4 bases, J shed 5 bases, and the junction held 6 bases outside the gene matches. CDR1 is SGHAT and CDR2 is FQNNGV in the germline V gene. CDR3 length: 14 residues. CDR3 loop: CASSYTGGTTEAFF. CDR3 sequence (DNA): TGTGCCAGCAGCTATACAGGGGGGACGACTGAAGCTTTCTTT.

The chain links TRBV14 to TRBJ2-3; 10 bases line up with TRBD2. Germline lookup yields CDR1 SGHDN and CDR2 FVKESK. The CDR3 has 17 amino acids. Trimming removed 4 bases from V and 8 bases from J; junction bases left unmatched: 15. CDR3 bases: TGTGCCAGCAGCCCCCCAATCGGACTAGCGGCCCTCGGTACGCAGTATTTT. Its protein product is CASSPPIGLAALGTQYF.

The chain employs TRBV18 and TRBJ2-5; 7 bases agree with TRBD2. CDR3 size: 15 residues. Germline V gene lookup returns CDR1 KGHSH and CDR2 LQKENI. Germline trimming cut 0 bases from V and 6 bases from J; bases unmatched to any gene: 7. Written as DNA, the CDR3 is TGTGCCAGCTCACCACCAGAAGCGGGGATGAAGACCCAGTACTTC. It is translated as CASSPPEAGMKTQYF.

This sequence joins TRBV3-1 (or the pseudogene TRBV3-2) and TRBJ2-2; TRBD2 is a possible D gene (5 bases). This CDR3 is 14 amino acids long. The germline V gene encodes CDR1 LGHDT and CDR2 YNNKEL (reference sequence). V lost 7 bases, J lost 7 bases, and 16 bases lay in between. The chain's CDR3 is CASKGAQYNGELFF. The CDR3 DNA reads TGTGCCAGCAAGGGAGCCCAATACAACGGGGAGCTGTTTTTT.

The chain uses TRBV28 and TRBJ2-7, with D perhaps matching TRBD1 (6 bases). CDR1 and CDR2 (germline): MDHEN, SYDVKM. V was clipped by 5 bases and J by 6 bases, with 17 bases between them. This CDR3 spans 14 amino acids. CDR3 coding DNA: TGTGCCAGCAGTCACAACCCCCGGGACACCGAGCAGTACGTC. Amino acids: CASSHNPRDTEQYV.

J is TRBJ2-1 and V is TRBV7-2; 9 bases line up with TRBD2. Germline V gives CDR1 SGHTA, CDR2 FQGNSA. CDR3 length equals 15 residues. With 3 bases clipped from V and 3 bases from J, the junction kept 3 bases outside the gene matches. The CDR3 is CASSFSGSGYNEQFF. CDR3 bases: TGTGCCAGCAGCTTTAGCGGGAGCGGCTACAATGAGCAGTTCTTC.

The gene calls are TRBV5-1 and TRBJ2-2, with 9 bases matching TRBD2. This CDR3 is 18 amino acids long. CDR1 and CDR2 (germline): SGHRS, YFSETQ. V was clipped by 5 bases and J by 0 bases; unmatched bases: 11. CDR3 nucleotides: TGCGCCAGCAGGAATCCCCCCAGCGGGGGGCCGAACACCGGGGAGCTGTTTTTT. Protein sequence: CASRNPPSGGPNTGELFF.

This rearrangement joins TRBV30 to TRBJ1-2; perhaps TRBD1 as D (5 bases). The germline V gene encodes CDR1 GTSNPN and CDR2 SVGIG (reference sequence). CDR3 size: 13 residues. The V end lost 0 bases, the J end lost 6 bases, and 11 bases lay between the germline ends. The DNA for the CDR3 is TGTGCCTGGAGTGTAGCCAGGGCCAATGGCTACACCTTC. Its protein is CAWSVARANGYTF. Full variable domain (missing parts from reference TRBV30 and TRBJ1-2): SQTIHQWPATLVQPVGSPLSLECTVEGTSNPNLYWYRQAAGRGLQLLFYSVGIGQISSEVPQNLSASRPQDRQFILSSKKLLLSDSGFYLCAWSVARANGYTFGSGTRLTVV.

The chain recombines TRBV2 with TRBJ2-5, with D tentatively TRBD1 (5 bases). The ends were cut back, 5 bases at V and 5 bases at J, with 12 bases in the middle. From germline, CDR1 is SNHLY and CDR2 FYNNEI. CDR3 length: 13 residues. CDR3 loop: CASSSGQVETQYF. The CDR3 DNA reads TGTGCCAGCAGTTCAGGACAAGTCGAGACCCAGTACTTC. Filled out from reference TRBV2 and TRBJ2-5, the complete variable domain reads EPEVTQTPSHQVTQMGQEVILRCVPISNHLYFYWYRQILGQKVEFLVSFYNNEISEKSEIFDDQFSVERPDGSNFTLKIRSTKLEDSAMYFCASSSGQVETQYFGPGTRLLVL.